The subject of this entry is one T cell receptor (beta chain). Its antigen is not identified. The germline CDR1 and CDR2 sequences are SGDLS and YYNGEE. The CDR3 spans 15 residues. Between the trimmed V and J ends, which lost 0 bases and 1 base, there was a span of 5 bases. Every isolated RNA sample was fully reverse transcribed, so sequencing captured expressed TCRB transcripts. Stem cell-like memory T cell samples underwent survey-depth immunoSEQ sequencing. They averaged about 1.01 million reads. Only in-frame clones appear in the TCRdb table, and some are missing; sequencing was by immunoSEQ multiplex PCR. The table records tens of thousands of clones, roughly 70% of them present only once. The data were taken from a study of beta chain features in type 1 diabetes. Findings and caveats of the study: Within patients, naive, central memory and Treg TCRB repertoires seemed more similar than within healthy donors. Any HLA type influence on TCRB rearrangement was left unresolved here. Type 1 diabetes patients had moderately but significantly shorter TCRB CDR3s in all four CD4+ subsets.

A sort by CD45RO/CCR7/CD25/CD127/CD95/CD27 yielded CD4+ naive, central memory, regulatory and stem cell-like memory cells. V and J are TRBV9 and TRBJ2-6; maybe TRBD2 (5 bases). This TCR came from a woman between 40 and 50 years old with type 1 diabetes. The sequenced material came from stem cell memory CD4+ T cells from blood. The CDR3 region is CASSVGGSGANVLTF. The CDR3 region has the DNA TGTGCCAGCAGCGTAGGAGGGTCTGGGGCCAACGTCCTGACTTTC.